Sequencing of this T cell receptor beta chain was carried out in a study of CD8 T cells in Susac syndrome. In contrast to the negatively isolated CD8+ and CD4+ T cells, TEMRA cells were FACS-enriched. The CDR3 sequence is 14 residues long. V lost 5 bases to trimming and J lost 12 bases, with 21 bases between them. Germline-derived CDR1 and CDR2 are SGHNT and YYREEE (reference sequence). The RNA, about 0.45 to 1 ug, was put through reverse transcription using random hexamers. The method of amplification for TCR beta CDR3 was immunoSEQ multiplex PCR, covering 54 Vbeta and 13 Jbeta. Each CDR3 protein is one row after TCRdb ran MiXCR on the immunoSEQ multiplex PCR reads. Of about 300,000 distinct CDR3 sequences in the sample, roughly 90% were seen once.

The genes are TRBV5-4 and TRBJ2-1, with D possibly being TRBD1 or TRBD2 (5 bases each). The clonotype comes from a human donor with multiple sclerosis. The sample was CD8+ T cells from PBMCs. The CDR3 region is CASRGWGTGTGQFF. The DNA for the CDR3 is TGTGCCAGCAGGGGGTGGGGAACCGGGACCGGGCAGTTCTTC.